This T cell receptor beta chain was recorded in a study of T cell clonotyping in hematopoietic cell transplantation. General study points: Without cell sorting, CD4 versus CD8 contributions remain unresolved.

Time point meaning: recipient sample about 28 days before transplant, after cytoreduction. In germline, CDR1 is LGHNA, CDR2 YSLEER. Between the trimmed V and J ends, which lost 4 bases and 6 bases, there was a span of 17 bases. The CDR3 sequence is 15 residues long. Measured with immunoSEQ multiplex PCR; TCRdb has only the in-frame clones, and not every one. Here the sample spans about 45,000 clones, about four fifths being singletons. In the case of this clone: Its antigen is as yet unknown.

Sequences were derived from peripheral blood mononuclear cells, sampled before stem cell transplant. The V and J genes are TRBV4-3 and TRBJ2-3; perhaps TRBD2 as D (6 bases). This clonotype originated in a man in his 60s with myelodysplastic syndrome. Some clones in this sample may be carry-over from other donors' samples. The chain's CDR3 is CASSLRGWEEDTQYF. Written as DNA, the CDR3 is TGCGCCAGCAGCCTGCGTGGCTGGGAGGAGGATACGCAGTATTTT.